These 27 T cell receptor beta chains originate from one sample sequenced in a study of T cell changes during pregnancy in multiple sclerosis. Assay used: immunoSEQ multiplex PCR; TCRdb lists only in-frame clones, some missing. The sample contains roughly 100,000 clones, 75% to 95% of which appear only once. The input for sequencing was peripheral blood, taken before pregnancy. The receptors stem from a female donor with multiple sclerosis, enrolled in a pregnancy study.

J is TRBJ1-1 and V is TRBV11-1; unclear D gene. Trimming pared 5 bases from V and 1 base from J, leaving 8 bases between. Per germline, CDR1 SGHAT and CDR2 FQDESV (reference sequence). The length of the CDR3 is 13 residues. The CDR3 here is CASSTHRNTEAFF. The CDR3, as DNA: TGTGCCAGCAGCACCCACAGGAACACTGAAGCTTTCTTT.

The gene calls are TRBV27 and TRBJ1-1; D might be TRBD1 (6 bases). Germline-derived CDR1 and CDR2 are MNHEY and SMNVEV (reference sequence). This CDR3 region has 14 residues. The germline V and J ends were trimmed by 8 bases and 10 bases, with 23 bases remaining between them. The CDR3 DNA follows: TGTGCCAGCGCCACAACATGGGACATCCGAGGAGCTTTCTTT. It is translated as CASATTWDIRGAFF.

The chain links TRBV7-8 to TRBJ1-5; 8 positions agree with TRBD1. V shed 4 bases, J shed 5 bases, and the junction held 4 bases outside the gene matches. This CDR3 comprises 14 residues. Germline V gene lookup returns CDR1 SGHVS and CDR2 FQNEAQ. Written as DNA, the CDR3 is TGTGCCAGCAGCTCCGGACAGGGTCATCAGCCCCAGCATTTT. It yields the protein CASSSGQGHQPQHF.

The CDR3 sequence is CASRRGPTTGELFF. The CDR3 DNA reads TGTGCCAGCCGAAGGGGGCCAACCACCGGGGAGCTGTTTTTT. The rearrangement uses TRBV6-5 and TRBJ2-2; the match to TRBD1 covers 7 bases. V dropped 8 bases and J dropped 4; count of bases not matched to a gene: 7. Germline V gene data show CDR1 as MNHEY and CDR2 as SVGAGI. The CDR3 is 14 amino acids.

This clone has at least ten counts. This rearrangement joins TRBV19 to TRBJ2-1, with D possibly matching TRBD2 (5 bases). Germline CDR1 LNHDA, CDR2 SQIVND (reference sequence). The CDR3 extends over 16 amino acids. V lost 2 bases to trimming and J lost 3 bases, with 14 bases between them. CDR3 sequence (DNA): TGTGCCAGTAGTATAACAGCGGTCCTCGGCTACAATGAGCAGTTCTTC. The encoded protein is CASSITAVLGYNEQFF. Filled out from reference TRBV19 and TRBJ2-1, the complete variable domain reads DGGITQSPKYLFRKEGQNVTLSCEQNLNHDAMYWYRQDPGQGLRLIYYSQIVNDFQKGDIAEGYSVSREKKESFPLTVTSAQKNPTAFYLCASSITAVLGYNEQFFGPGTRLTVL.

CDR3 sequence: CASSTTRTDSGNTIYF. For the CDR3, the DNA is TGTGCCAGCAGCACGACAAGGACAGATTCTGGAAACACCATATATTTT. The chain combines TRBV9 with TRBJ1-3; perhaps TRBD1 as D (6 bases). This CDR3 is built from 16 residues. The V and J ends lost 4 bases and 1 base respectively, with 15 bases between them. CDR1 is SGDLS and CDR2 is YYNGEE in the germline V gene. Complete variable domain (other parts from reference TRBV9 and TRBJ1-3): DSGVTQTPKHLITATGQRVTLRCSPRSGDLSVYWYQQSLDQGLQFLIQYYNGEERAKGNILERFSAQQFPDLHSELNLSSLELGDSALYFCASSTTRTDSGNTIYFGEGSWLTVV.

V gene TRBV7-8 combines with J gene TRBJ2-7, with a possible D match to TRBD1 (5 bases). Germline CDR1 SGHVS, CDR2 FQNEAQ. The CDR3 spans 14 residues. The V end lost 1 base, the J end lost 7 bases, and 14 bases lay between the germline ends. The CDR3 nucleotides read TGTGCCAGCAGCTTAGAGGGTTTCAGGGAAGAGCAGTACTTC. This translates into CASSLEGFREEQYF.

The gene calls are TRBV18 and TRBJ1-2, with D unresolved. The CDR3 is made up of 13 amino acids. V was trimmed by 2 bases and J by 11 bases, leaving 15 bases between them. Germline CDR1 and CDR2: KGHSH and LQKENI. In nucleotides, the CDR3 is TGTGCCAGCTCACCAACATTAACAGTTCCTTACACCTTC. Its translation is CASSPTLTVPYTF.

The chain employs TRBV28 and TRBJ2-3, with D perhaps TRBD2 (6 bases). Germline V gene lookup returns CDR1 MDHEN and CDR2 SYDVKM. V was cut by 5 bases and J by 8 bases, with 23 bases left in between. The CDR3 is made up of 16 amino acids. DNA for the CDR3: TGTGCCAGCAGTACACCCCGACAGCGGAGGGGTGGTACGCAGTATTTT. Translation gives CASSTPRQRRGGTQYF. The variable domain in full, completed from reference TRBV28 and TRBJ2-3, reads DVKVTQSSRYLVKRTGEKVFLECVQDMDHENMFWYRQDPGLGLRLIYFSYDVKMKEKGDIPEGYSVSREKKERFSLILESASTNQTSMYLCASSTPRQRRGGTQYFGPGTRLTVL.

The chain combines TRBV4-1 with TRBJ2-7, with 14 positions matching TRBD2. Per the germline V gene, CDR1 is MGHRA and CDR2 is YSYEKL. The CDR3 spans 20 residues. The V and J ends lost 0 bases and 3 bases, in that order; junction bases with no gene match: 13. CDR3 nucleotide sequence: TGCGCCAGCAGCCAAGAAGGCGTGGGGACTAGCGGGAGAAGGAACTACGAGCAGTACTTC. It is translated as CASSQEGVGTSGRRNYEQYF.

The chain is built from TRBV5-1 and TRBJ1-1; 7 nucleotides agree with TRBD1. The CDR3 contains 17 residues. The V gene's germline CDR1 is SGHRS and CDR2 YFSETQ. With 4 bases clipped from V and 0 bases from J, the junction kept 12 bases outside the gene matches. CDR3 amino acids: CASSVGRDSKLNTEAFF. CDR3 bases: TGCGCCAGCAGCGTAGGACGGGACAGTAAGTTGAACACTGAAGCTTTCTTT.

V usage is TRBV6-4 and J usage is TRBJ2-7; the match to TRBD1 covers 7 bases. V was pared by 5 bases and J by 2 bases, with 9 bases of the junction left unmatched. CDR1 MRHNA and CDR2 SNTAGT come from the germline V gene. The CDR3 has 15 amino acids. As DNA, the CDR3 is TGTGCCAGCAGTTACGAGGGACAGAAAACCTACGAGCAGTACTTC. This gives the protein CASSYEGQKTYEQYF.

The chain carries TRBV18 and TRBJ2-1; D is possibly TRBD1 (6 bases). V was clipped by 6 bases and J by 3 bases, with 12 bases between them. CDR1 and CDR2 (germline): KGHSH, LQKENI. CDR3 length: 14 residues. The CDR3 reads CASSTTGYYNEQFF. DNA for the CDR3: TGTGCCAGCTCTACGACAGGCTACTACAATGAGCAGTTCTTC. The complete variable domain, with remaining parts taken from reference TRBV18 and TRBJ2-1, reads NAGVMQNPRHLVRRRGQEARLRCSPMKGHSHVYWYRQLPEEGLKFMVYLQKENIIDESGMPKERFSAEFPKEGPSILRIQQVVRGDSAAYFCASSTTGYYNEQFFGPGTRLTVL.

In nucleotides, the CDR3 is TGTGCCAGCAGTCGGACAGGGGATGGAGATACGCAGTATTTT. It is translated as CASSRTGDGDTQYF. The J gene is TRBJ2-3, the V gene TRBV28, with TRBD1 matching 9 bases. The CDR3 covers 14 residues. The ends lost 5 bases at V and 5 bases at J; junction bases unmatched: 5. Germline CDR1 MDHEN, CDR2 SYDVKM.

This chain joins TRBV5-1 and TRBJ2-7; D is ambiguous. The CDR3 runs to 13 residues. V lost 2 bases and J lost 2, with 8 bases in between. Germline V gives CDR1 SGHRS, CDR2 YFSETQ. For the CDR3, the DNA is TGCGCCAGCAGCTTAACAGATACCTACGAGCAGTACTTC. Translated: CASSLTDTYEQYF.

This chain joins TRBV27 and TRBJ2-3; D is possibly TRBD2 (5 bases). The V end lost 6 bases, the J end lost 4 bases, and 14 bases lay between the germline ends. The length of the CDR3 is 14 residues. In germline, CDR1 is MNHEY, CDR2 SMNVEV (reference sequence). The CDR3 sequence is CASSRKEGPDTQYF. In DNA form, the CDR3 reads TGTGCCAGCAGCCGAAAAGAGGGCCCAGATACGCAGTATTTT.

The chain couples TRBV23-1 to TRBJ2-2; a weak D match, TRBD2 (5 bases). TRBV23-1 is identified as an open reading frame with a role that is uncertain. CDR3 length: 15 residues. Trimming took off 1 base at V and 10 bases at J, with 16 bases between the two ends. The CDR3 loop is CASSQWAGETEELFF. The CDR3 nucleotides read TGCGCCAGCAGTCAATGGGCCGGGGAGACTGAGGAGCTGTTTTTT.

V gene TRBV19 combines with J gene TRBJ2-2; 9 positions agree with TRBD2. CDR3 length equals 15 residues. Germline CDR1 LNHDA, CDR2 SQIVND (reference sequence). Germline trimming cut 5 bases from V and 5 bases from J; bases unmatched to any gene: 6. The CDR3 DNA follows: TGTGCCAGTAGTCGGGGGCTAGCGGGGACCGGGGAGCTGTTTTTT. Encoded protein: CASSRGLAGTGELFF.

Only one count was recorded for this clone. The chain recombines TRBV5-1 with TRBJ2-3; TRBD1 matches 11 bases. Trimming cost V 1 base and J 3 bases; bases outside gene matches: 4. The CDR3 has 16 amino acids. Germline assignment: CDR1 SGHRS and CDR2 YFSETQ. The chain's CDR3 is CASSLRGQGVTDTQYF. DNA of the CDR3: TGCGCCAGCAGCTTGAGGGGACAGGGGGTGACAGATACGCAGTATTTT.

The chain employs TRBV6-4 and TRBJ2-1, with 8 bases that match TRBD2. V shed 1 base, J shed 7 bases, and the junction held 6 bases outside the gene matches. CDR1 is MRHNA and CDR2 is SNTAGT in the germline V gene. The CDR3 is made up of 15 amino acids. For the CDR3, the DNA is TGTGCCAGCAGTGACTTTGCGGGAGGTCTAAATGAGCAGTTCTTC. Encoded protein: CASSDFAGGLNEQFF.

The J gene is TRBJ2-3, the V gene TRBV5-4; TRBD2 aligns across 7 bases. The CDR3 spans 16 residues. The germline V gene has CDR1 SGHNT and CDR2 YYREEE (reference sequence). Trimming at V came to 4 bases and at J to 0 bases, leaving 8 bases not matched to a gene. In nucleotides, the CDR3 is TGTGCCAGCAGCATAAGACGCGGGGGAAGCACAGATACGCAGTATTTT. Residues: CASSIRRGGSTDTQYF.

The table lists this clone with a few counts. CDR3 coding DNA: TGTGCCAGTAGTATAACGGGTGTGGTCACTGAAGCTTTCTTT. It is translated as CASSITGVVTEAFF. This chain joins TRBV19 and TRBJ1-1; D gene ambiguous. V was clipped by 2 bases and J by 4 bases, with 11 bases between them. Looked up from germline, CDR1 is LNHDA and CDR2 is SQIVND (reference sequence). This CDR3 comprises 14 residues.

The chain couples TRBV19 to TRBJ2-2; 14 nucleotides line up with TRBD2. Trimming cost V 6 bases and J 5 bases; bases outside gene matches: 8. The CDR3 is made up of 17 amino acids. Germline-derived CDR1 and CDR2 are LNHDA and SQIVND (reference sequence). DNA for the CDR3: TGTGCCAGTAGCCGACTAGCGGGAGGGACGGGGACCGGGGAGCTGTTTTTT. Its translation: CASSRLAGGTGTGELFF.

The CDR3 is CARSSQTGQNEKLFF. In DNA, the CDR3 is TGTGCCAGAAGCTCCCAGACAGGGCAAAATGAAAAACTGTTTTTT. The gene calls are TRBV5-3 and TRBJ1-4; 7 bases match TRBD1. TRBV5-3 qualifies as an ORF whose function is uncertain. Trimming cost V 3 bases and J 5 bases; bases outside gene matches: 7. The CDR3 is 15 residues long.

The V gene is TRBV7-2, the J gene TRBJ2-1; 13 nucleotides match TRBD2. With V trimmed by 5 bases and J by 7 bases, 2 bases remained unmatched. CDR3 length equals 14 residues. Per the germline V gene, CDR1 is SGHTA and CDR2 is FQGNSA. This chain's CDR3 is CASSTGLAGNEQFF. In DNA form, the CDR3 reads TGTGCCAGCAGCACGGGACTAGCGGGAAATGAGCAGTTCTTC.

This chain connects TRBV27 to TRBJ1-1, with D uncertain. Trimming removed 4 bases from V and 1 base from J, with 7 bases in between. Germline lookup yields CDR1 MNHEY and CDR2 SMNVEV (reference sequence). This CDR3 is built from 13 residues. CDR3 amino acids: CASSYRGNTEAFF. Written as DNA, the CDR3 is TGTGCCAGCAGTTATCGGGGGAACACTGAAGCTTTCTTT.

The chain carries TRBV5-4 and TRBJ1-6; 10 nucleotides line up with TRBD1. With V trimmed by 4 bases and J by 4 bases, 8 bases remained unmatched. Germline V gene sequence: CDR1 SGHNT, CDR2 YYREEE (reference sequence). The CDR3 runs to 17 residues. The CDR3 DNA follows: TGTGCCAGCAGCCGTTCCGGGACAGGGGATTATAATTCACCCCTCCACTTT. Translated: CASSRSGTGDYNSPLHF.